This entry features one TCR beta chain sequence. The antigen is not known. CDR3 size: 12 residues. Trimming removed 3 bases from V and 12 bases from J, with 13 bases in between. Germline V gene lookup returns CDR1 SGDLS and CDR2 YYNGEE. The sample is drawn from a study of shared clonotypes between healthy human individuals. Study findings and constraints: Across subsets, estimated richness was generally greater for naive than for memory populations.

Caucasian adults living in Nashville, Tennessee, provided all samples. Roughly 30,000 T cell genomes (approximately 0.2 ug DNA) went into each sorted-subset replicate. In the study's own analysis: Quality scores were absent from the junction-only immunoSEQ sequences, so filtering differed. TCRdb's table, derived via immunoSEQ multiplex PCR, lists solely in-frame clones and lacks some. V and J calls plus clone size are reproduced from that table; the DNA served to infer D and trimming. The sample has about 2.3 million clones, approximately 93% seen once. The specimen was naive CD4+ T cells from PBMCs. Indicated subset: CD45RA+ positively selected. The source of this sequence is a young man in good health. Some clones in this sample may be carry-over from other donors' samples. V usage is TRBV9 and J usage is TRBJ2-1, with D tentatively TRBD2 (5 bases). CDR3 loop: CASSADYPWQFF. CDR3 DNA: TGTGCCAGCAGCGCCGACTACCCGTGGCAGTTCTTC.